This T cell receptor (beta chain) was captured by sequencing in a study of beta chain bispecific antibodies for T cell cancers. Study conclusions and caveats: The leukemia cells, rather than normal T cells, gave most of the targeted TRBV signal.

This clonotype occurred many times. Its target is unknown. MiXCR, run by TCRdb on the 5' RACE reads, gives a single entry per CDR3 protein. The sample includes more than 15,000 distinct CDR3 sequences, approximately 2% of them seen just once. T cells were expanded from blood mononuclear cells for 3 to 4 days with anti-CD3 OKT3 or CD3/CD28 beads. The CDR3 sequence is 13 residues long. V was cut by 5 bases and J by 1 base, with 9 bases left in between. Germline CDR1 is MNHEY and CDR2 is SVGAGI. The TCR originated in a human donor in good health. Some clones in this sample may be carry-over from other donors' samples. Sequences were obtained from healthy donor T cells cultured with leukemia cells. This chain connects TRBV6-5 to TRBJ2-7, with TRBD1 as a possible D gene (6 bases). This CDR3 is CASSHRESYEQYF. The CDR3 DNA reads as TGTGCCAGCAGTCACAGGGAATCCTACGAGCAGTACTTC.